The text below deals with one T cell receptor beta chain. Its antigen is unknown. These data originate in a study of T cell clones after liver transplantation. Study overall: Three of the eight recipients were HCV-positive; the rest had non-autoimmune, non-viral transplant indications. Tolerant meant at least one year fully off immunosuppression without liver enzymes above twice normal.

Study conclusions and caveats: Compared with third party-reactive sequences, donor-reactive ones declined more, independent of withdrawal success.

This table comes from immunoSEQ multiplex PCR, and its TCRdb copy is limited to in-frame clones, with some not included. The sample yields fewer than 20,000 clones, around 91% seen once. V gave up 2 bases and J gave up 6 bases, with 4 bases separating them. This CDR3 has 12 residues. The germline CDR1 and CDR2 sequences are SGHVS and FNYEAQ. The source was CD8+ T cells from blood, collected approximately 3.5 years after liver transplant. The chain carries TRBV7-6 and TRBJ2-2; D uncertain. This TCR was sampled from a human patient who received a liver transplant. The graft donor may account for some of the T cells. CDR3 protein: CASSLPPGELFF. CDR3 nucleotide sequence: TGTGCCAGCAGCTTACCTCCCGGGGAGCTGTTTTTT.